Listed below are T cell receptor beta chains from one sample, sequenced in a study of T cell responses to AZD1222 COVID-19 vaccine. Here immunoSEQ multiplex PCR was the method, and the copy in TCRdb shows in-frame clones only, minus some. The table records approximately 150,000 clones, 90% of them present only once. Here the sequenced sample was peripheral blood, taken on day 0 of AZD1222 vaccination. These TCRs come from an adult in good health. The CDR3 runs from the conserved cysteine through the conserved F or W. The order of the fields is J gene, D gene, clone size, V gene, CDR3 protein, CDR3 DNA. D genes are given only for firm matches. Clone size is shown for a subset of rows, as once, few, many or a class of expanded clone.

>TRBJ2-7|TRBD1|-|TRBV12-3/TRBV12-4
CASRGQAYEQYF
TGTGCCAGCAGGGGACAGGCCTACGAGCAGTACTTC
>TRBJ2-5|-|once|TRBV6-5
CASSYRTAAETQYF
TGTGCCAGCAGTTACCGGACGGCGGCAGAGACCCAGTACTTC
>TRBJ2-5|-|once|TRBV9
CASSVGSTYQETQYF
TGTGCCAGCAGCGTAGGTAGCACGTACCAAGAGACCCAGTACTTC
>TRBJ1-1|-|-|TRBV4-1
CASSQDIGNTEAFF
TGCGCCAGCAGCCAAGATATAGGGAACACTGAAGCTTTCTTT
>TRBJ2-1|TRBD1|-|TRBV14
CASSPGGEQFF
TGTGCCAGCAGCCCAGGGGGTGAGCAGTTCTTC
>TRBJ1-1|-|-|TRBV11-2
CASSQFWGRKNTEAFF
TGTGCCAGCAGCCAATTCTGGGGTAGGAAGAACACTGAAGCTTTCTTT
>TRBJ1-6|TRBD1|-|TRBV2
CASSEFRQGSPNYNSPLHF
TGTGCCAGCAGTGAATTCCGACAGGGCAGCCCTAATTATAATTCACCCCTCCACTTT
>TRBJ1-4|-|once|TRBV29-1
CSAPSGISEKLFF
TGCAGCGCCCCGTCAGGGATTTCGGAAAAACTGTTTTTT
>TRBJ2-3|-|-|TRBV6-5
CASKEGTDTQYF
TGTGCCAGCAAAGAGGGGACCGATACGCAGTATTTT
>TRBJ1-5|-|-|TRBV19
CASSPSAGAFSNQPQHF
TGTGCCAGTAGTCCGTCGGCAGGGGCCTTTAGCAATCAGCCCCAGCATTTT
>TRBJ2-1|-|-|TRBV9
CASSVATGQNEQFF
TGTGCCAGCAGCGTAGCTACAGGGCAGAATGAGCAGTTCTTC
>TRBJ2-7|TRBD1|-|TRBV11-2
CASSLGGTGIHEQYF
TGTGCCAGCAGCTTGGGCGGGACAGGGATACACGAGCAGTACTTC
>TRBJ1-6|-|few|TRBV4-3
CASSQDLGKGNSPLHF
TGCGCCAGCAGCCAAGATCTGGGGAAGGGAAATTCACCCCTCCACTTT
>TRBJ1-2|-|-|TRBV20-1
CSASNAGDYGYTF
TGCAGTGCTAGTAACGCAGGGGACTATGGCTACACCTTC
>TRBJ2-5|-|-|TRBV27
CASSFLGRAQETQYF
TGTGCCAGCAGTTTCCTGGGCAGGGCTCAAGAGACCCAGTACTTC
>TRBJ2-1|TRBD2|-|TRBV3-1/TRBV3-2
CASSQGLAGGNNEQFF
TGTGCCAGCAGCCAAGGACTAGCGGGGGGAAACAATGAGCAGTTCTTC
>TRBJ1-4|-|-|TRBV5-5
CASRRGTNEKLFF
TGTGCCAGCAGAAGGGGCACTAATGAAAAACTGTTTTTT
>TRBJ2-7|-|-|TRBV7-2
CASMWGTSYEQYF
TGTGCCAGCATGTGGGGCACAAGCTACGAGCAGTACTTC
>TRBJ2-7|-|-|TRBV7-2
CASSLDLKAPEQYF
TGTGCCAGCAGCTTAGACCTTAAAGCTCCCGAGCAGTACTTC
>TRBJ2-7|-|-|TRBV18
CASSLLPGDGEQYF
TGTGCCAGCTCACTTCTTCCGGGGGATGGGGAGCAGTACTTC
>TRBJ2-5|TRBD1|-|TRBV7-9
CASSLLTGEETQYF
TGTGCCAGCAGCTTACTGACAGGGGAAGAGACCCAGTACTTC
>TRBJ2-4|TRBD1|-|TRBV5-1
CASSSTGDVAKNIQYF
TGCGCCAGCAGCTCTACAGGGGATGTAGCCAAAAACATTCAGTACTTC
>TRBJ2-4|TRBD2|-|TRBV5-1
CASSAAGVENIQYF
TGCGCCAGCAGCGCCGCGGGGGTAGAAAACATTCAGTACTTC
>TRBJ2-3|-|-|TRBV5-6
CASSRDGGSASTDTQYF
TGTGCCAGCAGCCGGGATGGGGGAAGCGCTAGCACAGATACGCAGTATTTT
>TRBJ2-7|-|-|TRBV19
CASTFYEQYF
TGTGCCAGTACTTTTTACGAGCAGTACTTC
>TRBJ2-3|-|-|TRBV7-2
CASSLSYRGGTDTQYF
TGTGCCAGCAGCTTATCTTACCGGGGAGGCACAGATACGCAGTATTTT
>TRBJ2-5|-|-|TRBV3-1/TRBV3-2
CASSQGPQETQYF
TGTGCCAGCAGCCAAGGGCCCCAAGAGACCCAGTACTTC
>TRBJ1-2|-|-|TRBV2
CASRTVNYGYTF
TGTGCCAGTCGGACAGTAAACTATGGCTACACCTTC
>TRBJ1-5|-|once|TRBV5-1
CASSRGQNQPQHF
TGCGCCAGCAGCCGGGGTCAGAATCAGCCCCAGCATTTT
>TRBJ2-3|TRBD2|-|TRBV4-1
CASRGDPGTDTQYF
TGCGCCAGTCGGGGGGATCCGGGAACAGATACGCAGTATTTT
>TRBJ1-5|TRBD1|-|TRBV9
CASSVGTDNQPQHF
TGTGCCAGCAGCGTGGGGACAGACAATCAGCCCCAGCATTTT
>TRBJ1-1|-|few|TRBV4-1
CASSQEYRDTEAFF
TGCGCCAGCAGCCAAGAATACAGGGACACTGAAGCTTTCTTT
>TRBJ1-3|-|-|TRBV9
CASSVGGNSGNTIYF
TGTGCCAGCAGCGTGGGCGGGAACTCTGGAAACACCATATATTTT
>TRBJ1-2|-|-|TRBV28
CASNHYGYTF
TGTGCCAGCAATCACTATGGCTACACCTTC
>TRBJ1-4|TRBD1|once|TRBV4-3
CASSQDRPGGEKLFF
TGCGCCAGCAGCCAAGATCGGCCAGGGGGTGAAAAACTGTTTTTT
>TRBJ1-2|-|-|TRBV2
CASSAIGNPYGYTF
TGTGCCAGCAGTGCGATAGGGAATCCCTATGGCTACACCTTC
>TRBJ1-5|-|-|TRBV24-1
CATSDSGGQPQHF
TGTGCCACCAGTGATTCGGGGGGTCAGCCCCAGCATTTT
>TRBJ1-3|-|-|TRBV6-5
CASSTKGNTIYF
TGTGCCAGCAGTACAAAAGGAAACACCATATATTTT
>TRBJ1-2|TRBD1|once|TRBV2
CASSKITGAGGVYGYTF
TGTGCCAGCAGTAAAATAACTGGGGCAGGGGGCGTCTATGGCTACACCTTC
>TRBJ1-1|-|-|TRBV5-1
CASSLPTGNTEAFF
TGCGCCAGCAGCTTGCCCACAGGGAACACTGAAGCTTTCTTT
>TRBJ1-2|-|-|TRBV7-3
CASSSRPGPFGYTF
TGTGCCAGCAGCTCCCGCCCGGGGCCCTTTGGCTACACCTTC
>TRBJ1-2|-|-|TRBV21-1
CASSDRTGGGVSYYTF
TGTGCCAGCAGCGACAGGACAGGGGGCGGCGTCTCTTACTACACCTTC
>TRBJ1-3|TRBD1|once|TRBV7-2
CASSLGQGPGNTIYF
TGTGCCAGCAGCCTCGGACAGGGGCCTGGAAACACCATATATTTT
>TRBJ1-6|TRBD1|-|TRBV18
CASSPGQNSPLHF
TGTGCCAGCTCGCCGGGACAGAATTCACCTCTCCACTTT
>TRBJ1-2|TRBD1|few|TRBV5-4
CASSLGGTGLFYGYTF
TGTGCCAGCAGCTTGGGGGGGACAGGTCTTTTCTATGGCTACACCTTC
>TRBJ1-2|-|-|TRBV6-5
CASSIQRSYGYTF
TGTGCCAGCAGTATACAGCGTTCCTATGGCTACACCTTC
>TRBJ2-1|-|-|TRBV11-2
CASTIGGAFYNEQFF
TGTGCCAGCACTATTGGCGGGGCGTTTTACAATGAGCAGTTCTTC
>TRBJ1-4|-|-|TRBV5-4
CASSEDRTTNEKLFF
TGTGCCAGCAGCGAGGACAGAACAACTAATGAAAAACTGTTTTTT
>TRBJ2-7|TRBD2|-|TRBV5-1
CASSFGYGGDYEQYF
TGCGCCAGCAGCTTCGGGTACGGGGGGGACTACGAGCAGTACTTC
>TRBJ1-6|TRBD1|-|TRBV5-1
CASSPQTGGSPLHF
TGCGCCAGCAGCCCCCAGACAGGGGGTTCACCCCTCCACTTT